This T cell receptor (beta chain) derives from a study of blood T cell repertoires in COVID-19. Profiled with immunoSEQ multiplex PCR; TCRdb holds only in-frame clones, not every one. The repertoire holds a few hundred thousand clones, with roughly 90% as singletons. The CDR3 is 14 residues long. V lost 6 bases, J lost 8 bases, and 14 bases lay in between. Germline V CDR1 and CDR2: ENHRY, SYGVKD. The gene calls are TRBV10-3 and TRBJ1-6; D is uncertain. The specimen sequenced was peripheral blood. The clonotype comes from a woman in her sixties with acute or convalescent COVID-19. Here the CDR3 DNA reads TGTGCCATCAGGGCGAACGTTCGGGATTCACCCCTCCACTTT. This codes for CAIRANVRDSPLHF.